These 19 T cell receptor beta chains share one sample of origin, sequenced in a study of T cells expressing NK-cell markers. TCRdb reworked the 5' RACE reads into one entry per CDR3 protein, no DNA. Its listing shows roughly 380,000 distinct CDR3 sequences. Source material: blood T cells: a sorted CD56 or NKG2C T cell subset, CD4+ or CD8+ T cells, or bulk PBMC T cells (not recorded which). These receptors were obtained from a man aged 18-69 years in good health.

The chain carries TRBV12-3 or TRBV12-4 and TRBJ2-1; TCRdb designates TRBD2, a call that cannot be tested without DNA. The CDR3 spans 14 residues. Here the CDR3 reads CASSIQRGYNEQFF.

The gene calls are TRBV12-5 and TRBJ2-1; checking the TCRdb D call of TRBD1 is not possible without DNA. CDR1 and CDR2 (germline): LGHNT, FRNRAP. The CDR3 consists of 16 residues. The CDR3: CASGLVLGQGYNEQFF.

CDR3 loop: CASSLGGGRNSPLHF. This chain connects TRBV12-3 or TRBV12-4 to TRBJ1-6; TCRdb returns TRBD1, unconfirmable since there is no DNA. The CDR3 length is 15 residues.

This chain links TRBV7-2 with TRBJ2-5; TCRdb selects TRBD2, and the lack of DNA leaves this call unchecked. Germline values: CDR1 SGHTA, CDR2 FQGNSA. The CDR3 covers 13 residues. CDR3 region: CASHPAGLGTQYF.

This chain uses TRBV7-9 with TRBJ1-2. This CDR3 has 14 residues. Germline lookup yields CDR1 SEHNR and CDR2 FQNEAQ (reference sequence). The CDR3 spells CASSLEALGAGYTF.

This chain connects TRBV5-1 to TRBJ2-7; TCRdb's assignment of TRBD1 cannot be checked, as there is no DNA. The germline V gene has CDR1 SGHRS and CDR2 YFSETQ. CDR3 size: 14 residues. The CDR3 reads CASRGVFVSYEQYF. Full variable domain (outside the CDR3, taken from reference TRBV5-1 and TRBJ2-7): KAGVTQTPRYLIKTRGQQVTLSCSPISGHRSVSWYQQTPGQGLQFLFEYFSETQRNKGNFPGRFSGRQFSNSRSEMNVSTLELGDSALYLCASRGVFVSYEQYFGPGTRLTVT.

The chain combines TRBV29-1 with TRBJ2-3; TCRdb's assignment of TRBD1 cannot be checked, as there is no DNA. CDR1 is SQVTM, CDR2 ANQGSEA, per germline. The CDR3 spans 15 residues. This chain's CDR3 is CSVELGGRSTDTQYF.

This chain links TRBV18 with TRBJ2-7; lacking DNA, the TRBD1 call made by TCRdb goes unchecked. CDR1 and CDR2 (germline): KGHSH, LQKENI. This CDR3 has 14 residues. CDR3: CASAPTDTTYEQYF. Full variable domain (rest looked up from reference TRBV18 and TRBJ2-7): NAGVMQNPRHLVRRRGQEARLRCSPMKGHSHVYWYRQLPEEGLKFMVYLQKENIIDESGMPKERFSAEFPKEGPSILRIQQVVRGDSAAYFCASAPTDTTYEQYFGPGTRLTVT.

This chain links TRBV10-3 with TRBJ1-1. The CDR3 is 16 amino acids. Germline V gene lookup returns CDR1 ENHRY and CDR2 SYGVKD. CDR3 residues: CAISEPILGTNTEAFF.

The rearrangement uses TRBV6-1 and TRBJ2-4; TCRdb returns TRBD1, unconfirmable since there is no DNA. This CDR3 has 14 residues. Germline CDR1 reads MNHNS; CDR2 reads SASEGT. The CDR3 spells CASSQAGGRNIQYF.

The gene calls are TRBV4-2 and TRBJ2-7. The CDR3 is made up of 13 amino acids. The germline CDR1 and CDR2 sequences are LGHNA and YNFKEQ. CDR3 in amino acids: CASSHPYSYEQYF.

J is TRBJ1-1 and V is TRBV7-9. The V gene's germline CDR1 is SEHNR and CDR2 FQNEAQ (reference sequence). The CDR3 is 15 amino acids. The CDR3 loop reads CASSLIRVQDTEAFF.

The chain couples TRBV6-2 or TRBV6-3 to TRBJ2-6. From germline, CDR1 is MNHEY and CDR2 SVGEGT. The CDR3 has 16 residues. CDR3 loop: CASSQAMSSGANVLTF.

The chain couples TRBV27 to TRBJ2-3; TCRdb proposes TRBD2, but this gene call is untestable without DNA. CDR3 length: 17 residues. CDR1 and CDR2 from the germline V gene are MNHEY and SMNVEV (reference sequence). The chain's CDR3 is CASSSLIAGPRTDTQYF.

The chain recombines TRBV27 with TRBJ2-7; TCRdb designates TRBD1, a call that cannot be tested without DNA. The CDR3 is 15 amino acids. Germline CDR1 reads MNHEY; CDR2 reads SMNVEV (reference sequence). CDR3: CASKRGNSGAYEQYF.

The CDR3 spells CTSSQVSSGYEQYF. The chain carries TRBV1 and TRBJ2-7; without DNA, the TCRdb call of TRBD2 cannot be checked. TRBV1 is a listed pseudogene. The CDR3 length is 14 residues.

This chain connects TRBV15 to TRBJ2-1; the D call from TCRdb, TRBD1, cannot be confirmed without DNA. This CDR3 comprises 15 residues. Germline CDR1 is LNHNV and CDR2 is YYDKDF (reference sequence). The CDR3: CATSADRGRYNEQFF.

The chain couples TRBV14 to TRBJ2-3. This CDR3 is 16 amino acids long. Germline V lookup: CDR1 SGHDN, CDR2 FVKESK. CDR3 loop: CASSQGYGSSTDTQYF. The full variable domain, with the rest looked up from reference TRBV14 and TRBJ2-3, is EAGVTQFPSHSVIEKGQTVTLRCDPISGHDNLYWYRRVMGKEIKFLLHFVKESKQDESGMPNNRFLAERTGGTYSTLKVQPAELEDSGVYFCASSQGYGSSTDTQYFGPGTRLTVL.

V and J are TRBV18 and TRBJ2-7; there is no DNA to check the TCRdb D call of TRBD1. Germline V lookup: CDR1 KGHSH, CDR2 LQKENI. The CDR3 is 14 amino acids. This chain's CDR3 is CASKPGQGTDEQYF.